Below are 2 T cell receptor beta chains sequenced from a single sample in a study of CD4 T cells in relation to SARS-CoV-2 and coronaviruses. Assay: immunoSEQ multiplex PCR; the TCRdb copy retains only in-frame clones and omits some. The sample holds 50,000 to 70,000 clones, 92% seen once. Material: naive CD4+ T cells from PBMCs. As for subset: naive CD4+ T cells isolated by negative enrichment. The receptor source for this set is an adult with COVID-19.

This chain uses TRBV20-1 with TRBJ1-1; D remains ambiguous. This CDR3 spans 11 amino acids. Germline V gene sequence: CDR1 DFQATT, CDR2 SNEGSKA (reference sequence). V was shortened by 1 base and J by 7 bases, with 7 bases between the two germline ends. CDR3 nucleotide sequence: TGCAGTGCTAGAGGTCAGCTTGAAGCTTTCTTT. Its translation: CSARGQLEAFF.

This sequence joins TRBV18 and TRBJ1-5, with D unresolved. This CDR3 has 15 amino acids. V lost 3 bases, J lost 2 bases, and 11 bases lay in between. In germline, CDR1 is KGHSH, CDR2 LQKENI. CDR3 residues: CASSPGRQGNQPQHF. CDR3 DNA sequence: TGTGCCAGCTCACCCGGGCGGCAGGGCAATCAGCCCCAGCATTTT.